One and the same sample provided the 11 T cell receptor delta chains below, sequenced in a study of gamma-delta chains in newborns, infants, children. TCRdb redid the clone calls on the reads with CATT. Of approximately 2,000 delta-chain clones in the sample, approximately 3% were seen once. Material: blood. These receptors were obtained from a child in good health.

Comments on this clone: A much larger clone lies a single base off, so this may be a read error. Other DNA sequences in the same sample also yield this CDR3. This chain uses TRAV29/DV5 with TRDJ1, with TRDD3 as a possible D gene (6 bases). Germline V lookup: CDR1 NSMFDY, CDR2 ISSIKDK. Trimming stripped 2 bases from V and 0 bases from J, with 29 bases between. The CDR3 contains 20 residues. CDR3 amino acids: CAASVAPLHRGTLYTDKLIF. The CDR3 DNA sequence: TGTGCAGCAAGTGTGGCCCCCCTCCACCGGGGGACCCTGTACACCGATAAACTCATCTTT.

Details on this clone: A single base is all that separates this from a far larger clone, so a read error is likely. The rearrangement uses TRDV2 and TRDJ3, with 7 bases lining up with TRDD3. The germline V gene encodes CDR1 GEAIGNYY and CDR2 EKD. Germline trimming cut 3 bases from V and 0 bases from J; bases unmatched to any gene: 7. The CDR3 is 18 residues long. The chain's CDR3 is CACDATGASSWDTRQMFF. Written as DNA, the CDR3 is TGTGCCTGTGACGCTACTGGGGCCAGCTCCTGGGACACCCGACAGATGTTTTTC.

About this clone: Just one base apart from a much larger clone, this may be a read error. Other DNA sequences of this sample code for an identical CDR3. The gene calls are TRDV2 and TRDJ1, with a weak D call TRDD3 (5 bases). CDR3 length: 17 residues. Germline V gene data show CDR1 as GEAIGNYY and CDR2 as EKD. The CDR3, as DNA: TGCGCCTGTGACTCACTACTGGCCGGCGAAAACACCGATAAACTCATCTTT. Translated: CACDSLLAGENTDKLIF.

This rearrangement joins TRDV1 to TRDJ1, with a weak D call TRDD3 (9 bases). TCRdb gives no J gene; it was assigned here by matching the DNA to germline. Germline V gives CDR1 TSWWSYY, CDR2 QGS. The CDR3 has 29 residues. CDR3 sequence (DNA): TGTGCCCTTCTTAGGGGCGGGGACAAGTCAAAGCCCTCTTCCTACGGGGGATACCCACCCCGGCCGTACACCGATAAACTCATCTTT. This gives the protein CALLRGGDKSKPSSYGGYPPRPYTDKLIF.

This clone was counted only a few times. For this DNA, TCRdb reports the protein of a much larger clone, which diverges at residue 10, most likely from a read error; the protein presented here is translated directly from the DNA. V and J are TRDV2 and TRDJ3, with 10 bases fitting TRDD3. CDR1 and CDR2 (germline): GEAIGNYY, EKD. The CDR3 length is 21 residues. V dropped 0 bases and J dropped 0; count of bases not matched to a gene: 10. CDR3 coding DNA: TGTGCCTGTGACACCGGATGGGGGATACACTCTTCCTCCTGGGACACCCGACAGATGTTTTTC. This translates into CACDTGWGIHSSSWDTRQMFF.

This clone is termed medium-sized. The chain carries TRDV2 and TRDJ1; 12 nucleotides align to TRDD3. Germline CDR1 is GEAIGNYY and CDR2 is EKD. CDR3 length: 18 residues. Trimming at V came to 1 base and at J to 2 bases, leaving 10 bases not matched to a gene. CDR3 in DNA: TGTGCCTGTGACACGGTCGGTACTGGGGGATACTTAACCGATAAACTCATCTTT. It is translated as CACDTVGTGGYLTDKLIF.

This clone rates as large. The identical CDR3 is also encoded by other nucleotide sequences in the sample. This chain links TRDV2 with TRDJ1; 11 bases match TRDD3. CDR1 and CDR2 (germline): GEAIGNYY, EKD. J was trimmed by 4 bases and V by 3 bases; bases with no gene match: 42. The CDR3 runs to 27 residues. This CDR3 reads CACDRLPDLHKTRSETGGYRWGDKLIF. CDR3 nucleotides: TGTGCCTGTGACCGCCTTCCGGACCTACACAAGACCAGATCTGAAACTGGGGGATATCGTTGGGGCGATAAACTCATCTTT.

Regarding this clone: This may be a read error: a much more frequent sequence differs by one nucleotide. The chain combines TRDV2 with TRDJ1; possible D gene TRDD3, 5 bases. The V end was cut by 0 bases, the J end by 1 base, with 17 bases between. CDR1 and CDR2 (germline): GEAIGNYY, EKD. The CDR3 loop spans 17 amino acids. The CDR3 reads CACDTVSGGQPTDKLIF. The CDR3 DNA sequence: TGTGCCTGTGACACCGTATCCGGGGGTCAACCCACCGATAAACTCATCTTT.

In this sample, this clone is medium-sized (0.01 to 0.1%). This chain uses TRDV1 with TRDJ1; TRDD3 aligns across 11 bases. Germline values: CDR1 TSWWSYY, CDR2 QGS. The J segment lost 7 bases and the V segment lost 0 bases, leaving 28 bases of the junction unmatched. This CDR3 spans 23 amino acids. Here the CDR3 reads CALGELLTELATERIGGYVKLIF. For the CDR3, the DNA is TGTGCTCTTGGGGAACTTCTTACTGAGTTGGCTACGGAGAGGATTGGGGGATACGTTAAACTCATCTTT.

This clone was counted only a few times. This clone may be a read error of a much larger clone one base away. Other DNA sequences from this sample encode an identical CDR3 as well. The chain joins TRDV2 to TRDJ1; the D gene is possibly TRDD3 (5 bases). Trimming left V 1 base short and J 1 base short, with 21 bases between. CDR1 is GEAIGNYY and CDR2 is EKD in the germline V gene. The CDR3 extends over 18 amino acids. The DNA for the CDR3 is TGTGCCTGTGACACGGTCCGGGGGCCCGACAAGGTCACCGATAAACTCATCTTT. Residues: CACDTVRGPDKVTDKLIF.

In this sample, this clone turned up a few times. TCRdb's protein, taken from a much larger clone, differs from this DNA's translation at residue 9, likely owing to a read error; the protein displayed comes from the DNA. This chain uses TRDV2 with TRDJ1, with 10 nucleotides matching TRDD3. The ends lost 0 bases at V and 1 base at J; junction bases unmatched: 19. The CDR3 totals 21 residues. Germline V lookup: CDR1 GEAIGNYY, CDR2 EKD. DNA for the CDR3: TGTGCCTGTGACACCGTTGATCCTGCGAAACTGGGGGATGCACGCACCGATAAACTCATCTTT. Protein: CACDTVDPAKLGDARTDKLIF.